The source of this T cell receptor (beta chain) is a study of PD-1 blockade in classical Hodgkin lymphoma. V lost 0 bases and J 5 bases, leaving 11 bases between the germline ends. Germline V lookup: CDR1 SGHDT, CDR2 YYEEEE. There are 14 residues in the CDR3. As for time point: newly diagnosed, previously untreated cHL patient sample. Out of thawed PBMCs, magnetic negative selection purified CD4+ T cells. PBMCs from patients with newly diagnosed, untreated classical Hodgkin lymphoma served as a comparison group for the relapsed/refractory trial patients. TCRdb's copy holds only in-frame clones and misses some; the assay was immunoSEQ multiplex PCR. This sample yields about 35,000 clones, of which about 89% are seen a single time; 0.2% to 0.25% belongs to the top ten.

This TCR derives from a human donor with classical Hodgkin lymphoma. The chain joins TRBV5-6 to TRBJ2-5; the D call may be TRBD1 or TRBD2 (6 bases each). Sequencing was performed on CD4+ T cells from blood. The CDR3: CASSLGRGQETQYF. The DNA of the CDR3 is TGTGCCAGCAGCTTGGGACGGGGGCAGGAGACCCAGTACTTC. The variable domain in full, with the rest retrieved from reference TRBV5-6 and TRBJ2-5, is DAGVTQSPTHLIKTRGQQVTLRCSPKSGHDTVSWYQQALGQGPQFIFQYYEEEERQRGNFPDRFSGHQFPNYSSELNVNALLLGDSALYLCASSLGRGQETQYFGPGTRLLVL.